The source of this TCR beta chain is a study of shared clonotypes between healthy human individuals. Whole-study findings and limits: Naive subsets usually exceeded memory subsets in estimated richness. Generation probabilities of non-shared clonotypes were lower (relative to those shared by all four donors).

The CDR3 has 13 amino acids. V dropped 7 bases and J dropped 5 bases, with 15 bases sitting between them. Germline-derived CDR1 and CDR2 are WSHSY and SAAADI. Sequencing used immunoSEQ multiplex PCR; TCRdb keeps in-frame clones, though not all of them. In the table there are 2 million to 2.5 million clones, around 90% of which are singletons. A remark on this clone: Its antigen is undetermined.

Sequencing input: naive CD4+ T cells from PBMCs. Subset described: CD45RA+ positively selected. The chain employs TRBV10-2 and TRBJ2-7, with D possibly matching TRBD2 (6 bases). The clonotype comes from a man aged 18 to 35 in good health. Some clones in this sample may be carry-over from other donors' samples. The CDR3 reads CASKLGGAHEQYF. CDR3 sequence (DNA): TGCGCCAGCAAACTGGGCGGGGCCCACGAGCAGTACTTC.